This T cell receptor beta chain was observed in a study of blood T cell repertoires in COVID-19. Across the whole study: Acute-phase and convalescent COVID-19 samples originated in the United States, Italy and Spain. PBMCs, B-cell-depleted T cells, or T cells provided the cDNA or gDNA that made up the material.

The CDR3 consists of 14 residues. Germline V gene lookup returns CDR1 MDHEN and CDR2 SYDVKM. Deletions cut 5 bases from V and 0 bases from J, with 10 bases between. Original methodology: Researchers report that nucleated cell counts were estimated from reference gene primer amplification. Using immunoSEQ multiplex PCR, the repertoire was profiled, and TCRdb retains in-frame clones only, with some absent. That table furnishes V, J and clone size, whereas the DNA furnished D and trimming. The sample consists of about 24,000 clones, 86% of them appearing once. The chain recombines TRBV28 with TRBJ1-1; D might be TRBD1 (6 bases). This clonotype was obtained from a man between 50 and 59 years old with active COVID-19. Sequencing was carried out using peripheral blood. CDR3 residues: CASSHRTVNTEAFF. DNA for the CDR3: TGTGCCAGCAGTCATCGGACAGTGAACACTGAAGCTTTCTTT. Drawing the rest from reference TRBV28 and TRBJ1-1, the complete variable domain is DVKVTQSSRYLVKRTGEKVFLECVQDMDHENMFWYRQDPGLGLRLIYFSYDVKMKEKGDIPEGYSVSREKKERFSLILESASTNQTSMYLCASSHRTVNTEAFFGQGTRLTVV.